This entry lists 4 T cell receptor beta chains sequenced from one sample in a study of CD4 T cells in relation to SARS-CoV-2 and coronaviruses. Here immunoSEQ multiplex PCR was the method, and the copy in TCRdb shows in-frame clones only, minus some. Of 30,000 to 45,000 clones listed, around nine tenths were seen once; the top ten hold approximately 8.8%. The sequencing sample was made of memory CD4+ T cells from PBMCs. These receptors originate from an adult with COVID-19.

With regard to this clone: One end of the junction fails to match germline, which may point to a read error. The rearrangement links TRBV7-7 to TRBJ2-1; 8 bases fit TRBD2. Germline assignment: CDR1 SSHAT and CDR2 FNYEAQ (reference sequence). The CDR3 consists of 16 residues. The CDR3 DNA is TGTGCTAGCAGCCCCCTAGATAGCGGGGTCTACAATGAGCAGTTCTTC. Amino acid sequence: CASSPLDSGVYNEQFF.

This clone occurred once. The genes are TRBV7-9 and TRBJ2-5; 10 bases are shared with TRBD2. The V segment lost 3 bases and the J segment 4 bases; nucleotides outside the gene matches: 2. This CDR3 has 14 amino acids. Germline CDR1 is SEHNR and CDR2 is FQNEAQ (reference sequence). The CDR3, as DNA: TGTGCCAGCAGCTTCCTAGCGGGGGCAGAGACCCAGTACTTC. This encodes CASSFLAGAETQYF.

This clone was found a few times. The V gene is TRBV7-9, the J gene TRBJ1-4; no firm D call. The germline gives CDR1 SEHNR, CDR2 FQNEAQ (reference sequence). The CDR3 covers 14 residues. Trimming left V 1 base short and J 8 bases short, with 11 bases between. The CDR3, as DNA: TGTGCCAGCAGCTTAGTCTCCCGAGGGGAAAAACTGTTTTTT. Its translation is CASSLVSRGEKLFF.

The rearrangement joins TRBV12-3 or TRBV12-4 to TRBJ2-2; unclear D gene. V lost 5 bases, J lost 4 bases, and 8 bases lay in between. The CDR3 is 13 amino acids. The CDR3 is CASSRDTTGELFF. The CDR3 nucleotides read TGTGCCAGCAGTCGCGACACCACCGGGGAGCTGTTTTTT.